A single sample is the source of the 11 T cell receptor beta chains below, sequenced in a study of shared clonotypes between healthy human individuals. Selected positively for CCR7 and CD45RO-negative, naive CD8 cells excluded terminally differentiated effector memory CD45RA+ cells. The method was immunoSEQ multiplex PCR; TCRdb's version includes in-frame clones alone and lacks a portion of them. The sample lists some 2 million clones, approximately 94% occurring once. Sequenced: naive CD8+ T cells sorted from blood. The receptors derive from a man aged 18 to 30 in good health.

The rearrangement links TRBV28 to TRBJ2-2, with TRBD1 as a possible D gene (5 bases). Trimming pared 5 bases from V and 4 bases from J, leaving 23 bases between. Germline V gene sequence: CDR1 MDHEN, CDR2 SYDVKM. This CDR3 region has 18 residues. DNA for the CDR3: TGTGCCAGCAGTCCGCGTGGTGAGCTCAGGGTTCGCACCGGGGAGCTGTTTTTT. This translates into CASSPRGELRVRTGELFF. The full variable domain, rest sourced from reference TRBV28 and TRBJ2-2, is DVKVTQSSRYLVKRTGEKVFLECVQDMDHENMFWYRQDPGLGLRLIYFSYDVKMKEKGDIPEGYSVSREKKERFSLILESASTNQTSMYLCASSPRGELRVRTGELFFGEGSRLTVL.

J is TRBJ2-2 and V is TRBV10-1; 10 bases are a match to TRBD2. Germline CDR1 WNHNN, CDR2 SYGVQD (reference sequence). The trim removed 4 bases at V and 6 bases at J, leaving 2 bases unmatched. The CDR3 runs 14 residues. DNA for the CDR3: TGCGCCAGCAGTGGACTAGCGGGCGCCGGGGAGCTGTTTTTT. This codes for CASSGLAGAGELFF.

The chain joins TRBV30 to TRBJ2-5, with TRBD1 matching 9 bases. Germline V gene data show CDR1 as GTSNPN and CDR2 as SVGIG (reference sequence). The CDR3 has 14 amino acids. With 2 bases clipped from V and 5 bases from J, the junction kept 6 bases outside the gene matches. The CDR3 DNA reads as TGTGCCTGGAGTCCTACAGGGGGCGCGGAGACCCAGTACTTC. Protein: CAWSPTGGAETQYF.

Details on this clone: This CDR3 is also generated by other DNA sequences in the sample. This sequence joins TRBV9 and TRBJ2-3; D is undetermined. Germline lookup yields CDR1 SGDLS and CDR2 YYNGEE. This CDR3 has 15 residues. V was trimmed by 0 bases and J by 0 bases, leaving 8 bases between them. The CDR3 bases are TGTGCCAGCAGCGTAGGAGACACTAGCACAGATACGCAGTATTTT. It specifies CASSVGDTSTDTQYF.

The rearrangement joins TRBV5-1 to TRBJ2-7; D not certain. Trimming pared 0 bases from V and 7 bases from J, leaving 11 bases between. Per the germline V gene, CDR1 is SGHRS and CDR2 is YFSETQ. This CDR3 is built from 13 residues. The CDR3 loop reads CASSLDVSPEQYF. The CDR3 nucleotides read TGCGCCAGCAGCTTGGACGTCAGCCCAGAGCAGTACTTC.

Remarks on this clone: This sample includes further DNA sequences coding for the same CDR3. V and J are TRBV9 and TRBJ2-7; TRBD1 agrees at 8 bases. Looked up from germline, CDR1 is SGDLS and CDR2 is YYNGEE. The ends lost 2 bases at V and 4 bases at J; junction bases unmatched: 8. The CDR3 spans 15 residues. CDR3 sequence: CASSVGTGPAYEQYF. The DNA of the CDR3 is TGTGCCAGCAGCGTTGGGACAGGACCGGCATACGAGCAGTACTTC.

The table lists this clone with a few counts. In the same sample, other DNA sequences code for this CDR3. V and J are TRBV5-6 and TRBJ1-1, with 7 bases fitting TRBD1. The J segment lost 1 base and the V segment lost 3 bases, leaving 0 bases of the junction unmatched. This CDR3 comprises 13 residues. Per the germline V gene, CDR1 is SGHDT and CDR2 is YYEEEE. In nucleotides, the CDR3 is TGTGCCAGCAGCTGGGACAGGAACACTGAAGCTTTCTTT. The encoded protein is CASSWDRNTEAFF.

The rearrangement links TRBV7-8 to TRBJ2-3; 7 bases are a match to TRBD1. This CDR3 has 17 residues. The germline CDR1 and CDR2 sequences are SGHVS and FQNEAQ. Trimming cost V 5 bases and J 1 base; bases outside gene matches: 12. This CDR3 is CASSPISTGWGTDTQYF. The CDR3 DNA sequence: TGTGCCAGCAGCCCAATTTCGACAGGGTGGGGCACAGATACGCAGTATTTT.

The rearrangement uses TRBV2 and TRBJ2-5; the D gene is possibly TRBD2 (5 bases). The CDR3 is 13 residues long. Trimming removed 7 bases at V and 2 bases at J, with 11 bases between. Germline CDR1 is SNHLY and CDR2 is FYNNEI. CDR3 residues: CASTRRLQETQYF. The CDR3 nucleotides read TGTGCCAGCACTCGCAGACTACAAGAGACCCAGTACTTC.

The V gene is TRBV4-1, the J gene TRBJ2-2; weak D call: TRBD1 (7 bases). The CDR3 covers 16 residues. V dropped 0 bases and J dropped 3 bases, with 11 bases sitting between them. The germline V gene encodes CDR1 MGHRA and CDR2 YSYEKL. The CDR3 here is CASSQEPGGHTGELFF. As DNA, the CDR3 is TGCGCCAGCAGCCAAGAGCCAGGGGGGCACACCGGGGAGCTGTTTTTT.

The chain combines TRBV5-1 with TRBJ1-5; D is perhaps TRBD1 (5 bases). Trimming shortened V by 3 bases and J by 6 bases, and 16 bases separated the two germline ends. The CDR3 is made up of 15 amino acids. CDR1 is SGHRS and CDR2 is YFSETQ in the germline V gene. CDR3 in DNA: TGCGCCAGCAGCTGGGGAGACAGTTCGTCTCAGCCCCAGCATTTT. Translated: CASSWGDSSSQPQHF.